This T cell receptor beta chain was recovered during a study of somatic mutations in cytotoxic T cells in rheumatoid arthritis. Study information: Patient blood (30 ml EDTA) was taken immediately after diagnosis and before treatment.

This clone was observed a handful of times. Its antigen is currently unknown. General study points: Per patient, the largest CD8+ clone was found to exceed 20% of CD8+ cells in about an eighth of the roughly 65 cases. An age-related increase in CD8+ clonality was seen in rheumatoid arthritis patients but not in healthy controls.

The data were produced by immunoSEQ multiplex PCR, yet TCRdb's version contains in-frame clones alone and is incomplete. Among 5,000 to 6,500 clones listed, about 82% were seen once. Germline CDR1 MGHRA, CDR2 YSYEKL. The CDR3 runs to 14 residues. Trimming stripped 0 bases from V and 8 bases from J, with 13 bases between. Sequenced material: CD8+ T cells sorted from blood. This chain connects TRBV4-1 to TRBJ1-2; D is unresolved. The source of this sequence is a woman aged 45-60 years with rheumatoid arthritis. The CDR3 DNA reads TGCGCCAGCAGCCAAGATCCCGGGGAGAGGGGCTACACCTTC. It is translated as CASSQDPGERGYTF.